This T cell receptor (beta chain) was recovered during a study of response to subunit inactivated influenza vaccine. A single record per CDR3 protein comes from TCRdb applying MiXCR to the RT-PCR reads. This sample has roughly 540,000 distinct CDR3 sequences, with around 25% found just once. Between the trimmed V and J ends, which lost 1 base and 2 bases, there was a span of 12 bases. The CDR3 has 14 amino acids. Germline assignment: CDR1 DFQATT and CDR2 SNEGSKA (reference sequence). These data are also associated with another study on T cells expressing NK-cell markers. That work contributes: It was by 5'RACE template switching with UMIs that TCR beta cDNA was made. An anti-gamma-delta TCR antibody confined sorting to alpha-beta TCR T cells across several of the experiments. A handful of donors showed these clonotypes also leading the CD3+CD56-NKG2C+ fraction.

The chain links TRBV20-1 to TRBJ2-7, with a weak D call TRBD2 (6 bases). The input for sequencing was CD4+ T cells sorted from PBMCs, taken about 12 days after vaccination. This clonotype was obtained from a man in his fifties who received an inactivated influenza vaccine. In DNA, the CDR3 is TGCAGTGCTAGAGCATGGGGGAGGACCTACGAGCAGTACTTC. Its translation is CSARAWGRTYEQYF.